The table lists the clone carrying this T cell receptor (beta chain) with a count of one. The source of the sample is a study of shared T cell receptors in the human thymus. The ends lost 3 bases at V and 3 bases at J; junction bases unmatched: 5. This CDR3 spans 15 amino acids. The repertoire was sequenced with immunoSEQ multiplex PCR; TCRdb's copy has only in-frame clones and lacks some. Seen here are a few hundred thousand clones, just under 95% observed once, and the top ten hold 0.02%. This clonotype was sampled from a human donor. The rearrangement links TRBV23-1 to TRBJ2-7, with 10 bases aligning to TRBD2. TRBV23-1 is an open reading frame, and its role is uncertain. The sequencing sample was made of thymocytes. CDR3 in DNA: TGCGCCAGCAGTCAGGGTAGCGGGAGGTACTACGAGCAGTACTTC. Protein: CASSQGSGRYYEQYF.